The 23 T cell receptor beta chains in this list originate from one sample, sequenced in a study of breast tumors, draining lymph nodes, adjacent tissues. TCRdb fed the multiplex PCR reads into MiXCR, producing one record per CDR3 protein. This repertoire shows under 80,000 distinct CDR3 sequences, about 40% found once; its top ten account for almost 8.5%. The specimen was breast tumor tissue. All receptors derive from a female donor with breast cancer. Some clones in this sample may be carry-over from other donors' samples.

The sample holds a few counts of this clonotype. The rearrangement uses TRBV6-2 or TRBV6-3 and TRBJ2-7, with a possible D match to TRBD1 (8 bases). The CDR3 sequence is 14 residues long. V was pared by 6 bases and J by 4 bases, with 16 bases between. Per germline, CDR1 MNHEY and CDR2 SVGEGT. CDR3 nucleotides: TGTGCCAGCAGAAATGGACAGGGAGGGTACGAGCAGTACTTC. The encoded protein is CASRNGQGGYEQYF.

This clonotype was observed a few times. The chain couples TRBV6-5 to TRBJ2-3; D remains ambiguous. In germline, CDR1 is MNHEY, CDR2 SVGAGI. The CDR3 extends over 16 amino acids. Trimming took 5 bases from V and 6 from J, leaving 21 bases between them. The CDR3 DNA is TGTGCCAGCAGTCCCCGGAGCGCTCCTGTACTTGATACGCAGTATTTT. It codes for CASSPRSAPVLDTQYF.

This clonotype showed up many times. This may come from a read error, since a much larger clone is one base off. This chain links TRBV12-3 or TRBV12-4 with TRBJ1-6, with a weak D call TRBD1 (5 bases). This CDR3 is built from 15 residues. V lost 5 bases and J lost 5, with 13 bases in between. The CDR3 is CASSPRDGNNSPLHF. CDR3 DNA sequence: TGTGCCAGCAGTCCACGGGACGGTAATAATTCACCCCTCCACTTT.

In its sample, this clonotype was seen many times. The gene calls are TRBV20-1 and TRBJ2-5; the match to TRBD1 covers 10 bases. The germline gives CDR1 DFQATT, CDR2 SNEGSKA (reference sequence). V shed 5 bases, J shed 6 bases, and the junction held 9 bases outside the gene matches. The CDR3 contains 14 residues. The CDR3 spells CSAGSWDRGKTQYF. CDR3 DNA: TGCAGTGCTGGCAGCTGGGACAGGGGAAAGACCCAGTACTTC.

This clonotype was recorded at least ten times. The chain carries TRBV27 and TRBJ2-7, with 7 bases that match TRBD1. Germline trimming cut 5 bases from V and 5 bases from J; bases unmatched to any gene: 6. The CDR3 extends over 13 amino acids. CDR1 is MNHEY, CDR2 SMNVEV, per germline (reference sequence). CDR3 sequence reads: CASSIGQVHEQYF. In DNA form, the CDR3 reads TGTGCCAGCAGTATAGGACAGGTCCACGAGCAGTACTTC.

The gene calls are TRBV5-1 and TRBJ1-4, with a possible D match to TRBD1 (5 bases). This CDR3 has 12 residues. Trimming cost V 7 bases and J 6 bases, with 10 bases left between them. The germline V gene encodes CDR1 SGHRS and CDR2 YFSETQ. CDR3 coding DNA: TGCGCCAGCTCGAGGGGTGATGAAAAACTGTTTTTT. The encoded protein is CASSRGDEKLFF.

In this sample, this clonotype turned up many times. This sequence joins TRBV5-5 and TRBJ2-5; 7 nucleotides agree with TRBD2. V shed 4 bases, J shed 1 base, and the junction held 7 bases outside the gene matches. Germline V lookup: CDR1 SGHKS, CDR2 YYEKEE (reference sequence). There are 15 residues in the CDR3. The CDR3: CASSSSGAAQETQYF. Here the CDR3 DNA reads TGTGCCAGCAGCAGCAGCGGGGCGGCCCAAGAGACCCAGTACTTC.

This rearrangement joins TRBV7-2 to TRBJ2-2, with 9 bases identical to TRBD1. The CDR3 is 15 residues long. With 4 bases clipped from V and 2 bases from J, the junction kept 2 bases outside the gene matches. Germline-derived CDR1 and CDR2 are SGHTA and FQGNSA. As DNA, the CDR3 is TGTGCCAGCAGCTCGGACAGGGGAAACACCGGGGAGCTGTTTTTT. The encoded protein is CASSSDRGNTGELFF.

Concerning this clonotype itself: The junction shows a germline mismatch at one end, possibly a read error. The V call is TRBV29-1, the J call TRBJ2-6; perhaps D is TRBD1 or TRBD2 (5 bases each). This CDR3 is 13 amino acids long. CDR1 and CDR2 from the germline V gene are SQVTM and ANQGSEA. The CDR3 spells CSVEVSGANVLAF. Here the CDR3 DNA reads TGCAGCGTTGAAGTGTCCGGGGCCAACGTCCTGGCTTTC.

Many counts were recorded for this clonotype. This rearrangement joins TRBV25-1 to TRBJ2-5; D not resolved. Germline V gives CDR1 MGHDK, CDR2 SYGVNS. The CDR3 has 10 residues. Trimming removed 8 bases at V and 2 bases at J, with 3 bases between. This CDR3 reads CASGQETQYF. DNA of the CDR3: TGTGCCAGCGGACAAGAGACCCAGTACTTC.

This clonotype was detected ten times or more. The V call is TRBV6-5, the J call TRBJ2-7, with TRBD2 matching over 8 bases. The germline V gene encodes CDR1 MNHEY and CDR2 SVGAGI. V lost 2 bases, J lost 2 bases, and 5 bases stayed unmatched. This CDR3 is 15 amino acids long. The chain's CDR3 is CASSYRAGAPYEQYF. The CDR3 DNA reads as TGTGCCAGCAGTTACCGAGCGGGGGCCCCCTACGAGCAGTACTTC.

This clonotype was observed a handful of times. V gene TRBV6-6 combines with J gene TRBJ1-1, with D uncertain. V was clipped by 4 bases and J by 0 bases, with 12 bases between them. The CDR3 length is 15 residues. Germline V CDR1 and CDR2: MNHNY, SVGAGI (reference sequence). This chain's CDR3 is CASSLGYGLNTEAFF. The CDR3 DNA follows: TGTGCCAGCAGTTTAGGCTACGGATTGAACACTGAAGCTTTCTTT.

The rearrangement joins TRBV4-1 to TRBJ1-3; D ambiguous. Germline lookup yields CDR1 MGHRA and CDR2 YSYEKL. The ends were cut back, 8 bases at V and 1 base at J, with 24 bases in the middle. The CDR3 runs to 18 residues. CDR3 nucleotides: TGCGCCAGCGGCCCCCGCGATGGGTACACGCGATCTGGAAACACCATATATTTT. This sequence encodes CASGPRDGYTRSGNTIYF.

Worth noting for this clonotype: At one of its ends the junction is not consistent with the germline gene, which may arise from a read error. V is TRBV2 and J is TRBJ2-5; the match to TRBD2 covers 8 bases. Germline CDR1 and CDR2: SNHLY and FYNNEI. CDR3 length: 15 amino acids. CDR3 region: CASRSRSGGGETQYF. The CDR3 bases are TGCGCCAGCAGATCACGGAGCGGGGGTGGGGAGACCCAGTACTTC.

Turning to this clonotype: Sequence at one end of the junction differs from germline and may be a read error. The V and J genes are TRBV20-1 and TRBJ2-7; a weak D match, TRBD2 (6 bases). Germline loops: CDR1 DFQATT, CDR2 SNEGSKA (reference sequence). CDR3 size: 14 residues. The CDR3: CSARRGLGAYEQHF. DNA for the CDR3: TGCAGTGCTAGAAGGGGACTCGGTGCCTATGAGCAGCACTTC.

The V and J genes are TRBV18 and TRBJ2-5, with 9 bases identical to TRBD2. J was trimmed by 4 bases and V by 5 bases; bases with no gene match: 8. The germline V gene has CDR1 KGHSH and CDR2 LQKENI. The CDR3 runs to 15 residues. The CDR3 region has the DNA TGTGCCAGCTCATCCTTAGCGGGAGTATCAGAGACCCAGTACTTC. Translating it yields CASSSLAGVSETQYF.

Points on this clonotype: A much larger clone is a single base away; this may be a read error. This sequence joins TRBV6-5 and TRBJ1-2; tentatively, D is TRBD1 (5 bases). V was trimmed by 4 bases and J by 4 bases, leaving 13 bases between them. This CDR3 region has 14 residues. Germline loops: CDR1 MNHEY, CDR2 SVGAGI. CDR3 DNA sequence: TGTGCCAGCAGTTCCTCCCCAGGGACCTATGGCTACACCTTC. This encodes CASSSSPGTYGYTF.

The chain has TRBV24-1 and TRBJ2-1; no reliable D call. Germline V gene data show CDR1 as KGHDR and CDR2 as SFDVKD. The CDR3 has 11 residues. The CDR3 is CDREQGIEQFF. In DNA form, the CDR3 reads TGTGACCGTGAGCAAGGTATTGAGCAGTTCTTC.

Only a few counts were recorded for this clonotype. Since a much larger clone is just one base distant, this may be a read error. The V call is TRBV7-2, the J call TRBJ1-2; no reliable D call. Looked up from germline, CDR1 is SGHTA and CDR2 is FQGNSA. The CDR3 has 15 amino acids. The CDR3 is CASSLVRTANYGYPF. CDR3 bases: TGTGCCAGCAGCTTAGTCCGGACGGCTAACTATGGCTACCCCTTC.

This clonotype came up a few times. Given a much more abundant clone one base away, this may be a read error. CDR3 residues: CASSHSRGGYGYTF. The CDR3 DNA reads TGTGCCAGCAGTCACTCACGGGGGGGCTATGGCTACACCTTC. The rearrangement uses TRBV6-5 and TRBJ1-2, with D possibly matching TRBD1 (5 bases). CDR1 MNHEY and CDR2 SVGAGI come from the germline V gene. This CDR3 has 14 amino acids.

This clonotype has at least ten counts. V usage is TRBV6-6 and J usage is TRBJ1-2; no clear D gene. This CDR3 is 13 amino acids long. The V end was cut by 4 bases, the J end by 0 bases, with 6 bases between. Germline-derived CDR1 and CDR2 are MNHNY and SVGAGI (reference sequence). The CDR3 DNA reads as TGTGCCAGCAGTTGGCTGGCTAACTATGGCTACACCTTC. Protein sequence: CASSWLANYGYTF.

J is TRBJ2-5 and V is TRBV2, with TRBD2 matching 12 bases. CDR3 length: 13 residues. Losses at the gene ends were 7 bases for V and 5 bases for J; bases not matched to a gene: 2. Germline values: CDR1 SNHLY, CDR2 FYNNEI. CDR3 in amino acids: CASTTSGRETQYF. The DNA of the CDR3 is TGTGCCAGCACAACTAGCGGGAGGGAGACCCAGTACTTC.

This rearrangement joins TRBV2 to TRBJ1-4; a weak D match, TRBD1 (5 bases). Trimming took 6 bases from V and 8 from J, leaving 16 bases between them. The CDR3 has 14 amino acids. The V gene's germline CDR1 is SNHLY and CDR2 FYNNEI. The DNA of the CDR3 is TGTGCCAGCAGCTCCGGGACGGTGGGCGAAAAACTGTTTTTT. This codes for CASSSGTVGEKLFF. The whole variable domain, remainder taken from reference TRBV2 and TRBJ1-4, is EPEVTQTPSHQVTQMGQEVILRCVPISNHLYFYWYRQILGQKVEFLVSFYNNEISEKSEIFDDQFSVERPDGSNFTLKIRSTKLEDSAMYFCASSSGTVGEKLFFGSGTQLSVL.